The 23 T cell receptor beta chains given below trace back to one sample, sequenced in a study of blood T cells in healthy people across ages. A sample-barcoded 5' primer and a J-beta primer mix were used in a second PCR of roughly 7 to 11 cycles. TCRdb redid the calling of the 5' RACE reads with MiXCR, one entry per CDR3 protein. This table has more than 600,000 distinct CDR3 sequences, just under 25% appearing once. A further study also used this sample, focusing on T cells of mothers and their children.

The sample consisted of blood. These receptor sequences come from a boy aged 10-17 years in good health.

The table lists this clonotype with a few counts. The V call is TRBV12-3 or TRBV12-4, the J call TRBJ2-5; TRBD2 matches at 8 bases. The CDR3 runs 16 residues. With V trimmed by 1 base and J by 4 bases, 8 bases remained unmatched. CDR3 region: CASSLGIAGRRETQYF. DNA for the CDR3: TGTGCCAGCAGTTTAGGGATAGCGGGAAGGCGAGAGACCCAGTACTTC.

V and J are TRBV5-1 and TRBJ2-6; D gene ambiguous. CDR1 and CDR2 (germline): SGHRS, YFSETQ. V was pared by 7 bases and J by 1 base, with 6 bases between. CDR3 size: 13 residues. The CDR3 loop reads CASQESGANVLTF. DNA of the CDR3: TGCGCCAGCCAGGAGTCTGGGGCCAACGTCCTGACTTTC.

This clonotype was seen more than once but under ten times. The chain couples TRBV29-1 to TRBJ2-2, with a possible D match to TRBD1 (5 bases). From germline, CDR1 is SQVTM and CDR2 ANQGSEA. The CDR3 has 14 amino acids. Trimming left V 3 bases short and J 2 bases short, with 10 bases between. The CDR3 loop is CSVDRGYNTGELFF. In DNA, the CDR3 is TGCAGCGTTGATAGGGGATATAACACCGGGGAGCTGTTTTTT.

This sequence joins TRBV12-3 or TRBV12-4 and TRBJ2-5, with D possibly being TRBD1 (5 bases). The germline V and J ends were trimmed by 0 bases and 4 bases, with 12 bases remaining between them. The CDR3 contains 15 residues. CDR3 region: CASSLALGAGETQYF. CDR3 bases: TGTGCCAGCAGTTTAGCGCTAGGGGCTGGAGAGACCCAGTACTTC.

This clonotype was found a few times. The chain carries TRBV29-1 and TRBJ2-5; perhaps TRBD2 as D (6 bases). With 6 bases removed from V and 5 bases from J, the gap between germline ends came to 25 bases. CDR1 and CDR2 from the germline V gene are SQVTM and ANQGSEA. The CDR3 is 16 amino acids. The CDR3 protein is CSVGGDVALAKETQYF. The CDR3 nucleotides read TGCAGCGTGGGGGGTGACGTGGCTCTGGCTAAGGAGACCCAGTACTTC.

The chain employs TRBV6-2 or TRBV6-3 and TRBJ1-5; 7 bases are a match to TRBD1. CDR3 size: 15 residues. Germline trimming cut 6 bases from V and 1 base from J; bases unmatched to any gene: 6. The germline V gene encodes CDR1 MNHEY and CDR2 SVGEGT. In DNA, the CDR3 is TGTGCCAGCAGACCCATACAGGGGAGCAATCAGCCCCAGCATTTT. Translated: CASRPIQGSNQPQHF.

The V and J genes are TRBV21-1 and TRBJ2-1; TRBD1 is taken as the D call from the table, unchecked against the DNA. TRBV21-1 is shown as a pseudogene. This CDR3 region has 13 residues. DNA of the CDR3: TGTGCCAGCCTGGGACAGGTTGTCAATGAGCAGTTCTTC. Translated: CASLGQVVNEQFF.

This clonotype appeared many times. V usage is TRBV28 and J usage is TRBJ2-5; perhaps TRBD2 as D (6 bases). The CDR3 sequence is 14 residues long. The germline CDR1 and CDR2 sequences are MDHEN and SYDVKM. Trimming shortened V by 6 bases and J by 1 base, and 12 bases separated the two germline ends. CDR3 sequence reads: CASSLAGPQETQYF. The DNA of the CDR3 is TGTGCCAGCAGCTTGGCGGGGCCCCAAGAGACCCAGTACTTC.

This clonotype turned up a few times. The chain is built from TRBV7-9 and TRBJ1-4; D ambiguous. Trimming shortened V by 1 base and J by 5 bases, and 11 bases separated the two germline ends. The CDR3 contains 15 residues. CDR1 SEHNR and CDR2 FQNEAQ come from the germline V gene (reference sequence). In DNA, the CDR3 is TGTGCCAGCAGCTTAGGCGGACGAGGGAATGAAAAACTGTTTTTT. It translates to CASSLGGRGNEKLFF.

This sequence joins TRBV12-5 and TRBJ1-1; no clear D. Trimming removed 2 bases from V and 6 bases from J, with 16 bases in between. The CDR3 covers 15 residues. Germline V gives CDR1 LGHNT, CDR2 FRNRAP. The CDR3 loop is CASGLPQLGRPEAFF. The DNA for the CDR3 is TGTGCTAGTGGTTTGCCACAATTGGGCAGACCTGAAGCTTTCTTT.

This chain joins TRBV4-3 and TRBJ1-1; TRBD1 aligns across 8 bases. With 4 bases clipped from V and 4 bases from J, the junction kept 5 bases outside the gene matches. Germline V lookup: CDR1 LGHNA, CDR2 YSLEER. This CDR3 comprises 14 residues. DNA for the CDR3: TGCGCCAGCAGCCCTCAGGGGGCGCCCACTGAAGCTTTCTTT. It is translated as CASSPQGAPTEAFF.

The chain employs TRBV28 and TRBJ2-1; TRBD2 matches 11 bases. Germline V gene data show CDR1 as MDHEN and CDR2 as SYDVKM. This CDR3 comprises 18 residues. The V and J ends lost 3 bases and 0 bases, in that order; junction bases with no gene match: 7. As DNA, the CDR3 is TGTGCCAGCAGTTTTTCGTTTACTAGCGGGAGCTCCTACAATGAGCAGTTCTTC. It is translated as CASSFSFTSGSSYNEQFF.

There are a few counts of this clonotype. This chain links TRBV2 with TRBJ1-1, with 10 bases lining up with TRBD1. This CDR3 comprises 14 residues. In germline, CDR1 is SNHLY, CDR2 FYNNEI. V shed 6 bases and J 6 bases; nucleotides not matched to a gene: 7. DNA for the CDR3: TGTGCCAGCAGGACAGGGGGCGAAGTATCTGAAGCTTTCTTT. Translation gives CASRTGGEVSEAFF. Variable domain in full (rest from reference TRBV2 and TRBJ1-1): EPEVTQTPSHQVTQMGQEVILRCVPISNHLYFYWYRQILGQKVEFLVSFYNNEISEKSEIFDDQFSVERPDGSNFTLKIRSTKLEDSAMYFCASRTGGEVSEAFFGQGTRLTVV.

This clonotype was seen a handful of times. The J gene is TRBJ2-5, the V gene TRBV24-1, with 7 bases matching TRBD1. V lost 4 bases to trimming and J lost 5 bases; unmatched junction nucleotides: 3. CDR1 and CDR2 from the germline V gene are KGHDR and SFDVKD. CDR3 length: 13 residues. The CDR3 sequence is CATSEVRGETQYF. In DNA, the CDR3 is TGTGCCACCAGTGAGGTCAGGGGGGAGACCCAGTACTTC.

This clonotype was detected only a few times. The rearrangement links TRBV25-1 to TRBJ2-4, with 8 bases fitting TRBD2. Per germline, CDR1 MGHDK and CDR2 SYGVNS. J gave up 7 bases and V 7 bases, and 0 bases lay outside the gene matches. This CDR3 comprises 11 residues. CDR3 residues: CASKRGNIQYF. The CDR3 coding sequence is TGTGCCAGCAAGCGGGGGAACATTCAGTACTTC.

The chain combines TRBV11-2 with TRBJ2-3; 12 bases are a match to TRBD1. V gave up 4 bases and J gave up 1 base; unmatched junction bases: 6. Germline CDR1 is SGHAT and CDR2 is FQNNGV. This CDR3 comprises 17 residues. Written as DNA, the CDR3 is TGTGCCAGCAGCTCATGGGACAGGGGGCCCCGCACAGATACGCAGTATTTT. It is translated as CASSSWDRGPRTDTQYF.

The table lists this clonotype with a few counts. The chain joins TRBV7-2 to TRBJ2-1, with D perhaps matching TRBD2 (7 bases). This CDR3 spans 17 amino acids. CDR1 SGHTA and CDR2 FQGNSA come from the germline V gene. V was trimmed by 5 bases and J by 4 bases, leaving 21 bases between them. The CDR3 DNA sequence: TGTGCCAGCAGCCAAGGGGGTGGGGGGGTCTCGTACAATGAGCAGTTCTTC. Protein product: CASSQGGGGVSYNEQFF.

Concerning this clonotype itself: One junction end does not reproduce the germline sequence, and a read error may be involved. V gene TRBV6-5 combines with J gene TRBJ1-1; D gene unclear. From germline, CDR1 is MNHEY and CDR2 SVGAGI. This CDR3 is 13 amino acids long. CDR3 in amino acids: CASSQDYKSQAFF. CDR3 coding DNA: TGCGCCAGCAGTCAGGACTATAAATCCCAGGCTTTCTTT.

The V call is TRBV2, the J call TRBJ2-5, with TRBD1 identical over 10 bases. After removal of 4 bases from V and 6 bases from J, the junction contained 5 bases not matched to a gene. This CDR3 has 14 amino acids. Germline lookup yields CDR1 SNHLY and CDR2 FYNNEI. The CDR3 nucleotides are TGTGCCAGCAGTGCGGGACAGGGGATACAGACCCAGTACTTC. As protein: CASSAGQGIQTQYF.

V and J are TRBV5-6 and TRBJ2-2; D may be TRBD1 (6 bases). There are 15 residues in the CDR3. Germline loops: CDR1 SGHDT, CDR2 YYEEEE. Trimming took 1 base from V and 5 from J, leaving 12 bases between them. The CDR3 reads CASSLLAGETGELFF. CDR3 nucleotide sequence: TGTGCCAGCAGCTTGTTGGCAGGGGAGACCGGGGAGCTGTTTTTT.

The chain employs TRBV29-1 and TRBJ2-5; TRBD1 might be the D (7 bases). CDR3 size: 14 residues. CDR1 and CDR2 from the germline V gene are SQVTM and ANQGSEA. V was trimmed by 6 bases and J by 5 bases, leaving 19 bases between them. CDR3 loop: CSVGLTGEVETQYF. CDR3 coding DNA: TGCAGCGTGGGCCTAACAGGGGAGGTGGAGACCCAGTACTTC.

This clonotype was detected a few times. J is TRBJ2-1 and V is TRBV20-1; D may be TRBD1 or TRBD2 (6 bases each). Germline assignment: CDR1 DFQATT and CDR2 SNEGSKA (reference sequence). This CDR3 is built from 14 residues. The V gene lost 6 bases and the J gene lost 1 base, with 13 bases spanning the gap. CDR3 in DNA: TGCAGTGCCGACGGGGGCCATTCCTACAATGAGCAGTTCTTC. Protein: CSADGGHSYNEQFF.

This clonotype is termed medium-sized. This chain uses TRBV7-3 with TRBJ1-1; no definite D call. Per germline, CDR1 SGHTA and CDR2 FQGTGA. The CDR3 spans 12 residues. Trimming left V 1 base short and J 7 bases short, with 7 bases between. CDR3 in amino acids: CASSLIGGEAFF. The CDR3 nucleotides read TGTGCCAGCAGCTTAATCGGCGGTGAAGCTTTCTTT.